This T cell receptor (beta chain) is from a study of blood T cell repertoires in COVID-19. Study as a whole: Whether acute or convalescent, the COVID-19 samples came from the United States, Italy and Spain. T cells, B-cell-depleted T cells, or PBMCs supplied cDNA or gDNA.

Germline values: CDR1 SGHVS, CDR2 FNYEAQ. CDR3 size: 15 residues. V was pared by 0 bases and J by 1 base, with 9 bases between. In the source study's methods: The assay estimated nucleated cells by amplifying reference gene primers. Data came from immunoSEQ multiplex PCR; TCRdb stores just in-frame clones and leaves some out. D and trimming come from the DNA, and the V and J calls and clone size come from that table. The table includes 100,000 to 150,000 clones, more than 70% detected once. The TCR originated in a human donor in a cohort sampled during active COVID-19. V is TRBV7-6 and J is TRBJ2-5; no clear D gene. Sequenced input: peripheral blood. The CDR3 spells CASSLARVFQETQYF. The CDR3 bases are TGTGCCAGCAGCTTAGCTCGGGTTTTCCAAGAGACCCAGTACTTC.